These 21 T cell receptor beta chains were sequenced from one sample in a study of control samples from healthy donors and cancer patients. Profiled with immunoSEQ multiplex PCR; TCRdb holds only in-frame clones, not every one. This table holds 180,000 or so clones, 93% found once. Sequenced input: blood. The source is a woman aged 60 to 75 in good health.

V gene TRBV3-1 (or the pseudogene TRBV3-2) combines with J gene TRBJ1-6, with D hard to call. Germline assignment: CDR1 LGHDT and CDR2 YNNKEL (reference sequence). V was cut by 0 bases and J by 9 bases, with 9 bases left in between. CDR3 length: 14 amino acids. CDR3 amino acids: CASSQDNMFSPLHF. CDR3 in DNA: TGTGCCAGCAGCCAAGATAATATGTTTTCACCCCTCCACTTT.

This clone was seen only once. The chain uses TRBV7-9 and TRBJ2-7, with a tentative D call TRBD1 (6 bases). Germline CDR1 SEHNR, CDR2 FQNEAQ (reference sequence). The CDR3 has 15 amino acids. Deletions cut 5 bases from V and 2 bases from J, with 16 bases between. The CDR3 coding sequence is TGTGCCAGCAGCCCGGACAGAAGAGCAACCTACGAGCAGTACTTC. It codes for CASSPDRRATYEQYF.

This chain connects TRBV7-2 to TRBJ1-5, with D perhaps TRBD1 (5 bases). The germline V gene has CDR1 SGHTA and CDR2 FQGNSA. Trimming cost V 0 bases and J 6 bases, with 6 bases left between them. The CDR3 consists of 13 residues. In nucleotides, the CDR3 is TGTGCCAGCAGCTTAGCCAGGGCTCAGCCCCAGCATTTT. This sequence encodes CASSLARAQPQHF.

This rearrangement joins TRBV19 to TRBJ1-1; the D gene is possibly TRBD1 (6 bases). From germline, CDR1 is LNHDA and CDR2 SQIVND (reference sequence). The germline V and J ends were trimmed by 7 bases and 1 base, with 10 bases remaining between them. The CDR3 runs to 13 residues. The CDR3: CASIGGANTEAFF. CDR3 DNA sequence: TGTGCCAGTATTGGGGGCGCGAACACTGAAGCTTTCTTT.

The chain links TRBV6-5 to TRBJ2-3; D might be TRBD2 (6 bases). Trimming stripped 6 bases from V and 6 bases from J, with 13 bases between. The CDR3 runs 13 residues. The V gene's germline CDR1 is MNHEY and CDR2 SVGAGI. CDR3: CASRGTVGDTQYF. The CDR3 bases are TGTGCCAGCAGGGGGACTGTGGGGGATACGCAGTATTTT.

This chain connects TRBV7-9 to TRBJ2-4; D could derive from TRBD1 or TRBD2 (5 bases each). The V gene's germline CDR1 is SEHNR and CDR2 FQNEAQ (reference sequence). The length of the CDR3 is 15 residues. V was cut by 5 bases and J by 0 bases, with 11 bases left in between. CDR3 sequence (DNA): TGTGCCAGCAGCCGGGGACGGCTAGCCAAAAACATTCAGTACTTC. This translates into CASSRGRLAKNIQYF. The whole variable domain, remainder taken from reference TRBV7-9 and TRBJ2-4, is DTGVSQNPRHKITKRGQNVTFRCDPISEHNRLYWYRQTLGQGPEFLTYFQNEAQLEKSRLLSDRFSAERPKGSFSTLEIQRTEQGDSAMYLCASSRGRLAKNIQYFGAGTRLSVL.

This chain connects TRBV7-9 to TRBJ1-4; 7 bases fit TRBD1. The CDR3 loop spans 14 amino acids. Trimming removed 4 bases from V and 4 bases from J; junction bases left unmatched: 3. CDR1 and CDR2 (germline): SEHNR, FQNEAQ (reference sequence). Here the CDR3 reads CASSSGTVNEKLFF. CDR3 in DNA: TGTGCCAGCAGCTCCGGGACAGTTAATGAAAAACTGTTTTTT.

The chain recombines TRBV10-1 with TRBJ1-1; TRBD1 matches 8 bases. Germline-derived CDR1 and CDR2 are WNHNN and SYGVQD (reference sequence). Trimming removed 2 bases from V and 3 bases from J; junction bases left unmatched: 5. There are 15 residues in the CDR3. CDR3 bases: TGCGCCAGCAGTGAGGCTGGGACAGGAGACACTGAAGCTTTCTTT. This codes for CASSEAGTGDTEAFF.

The J gene is TRBJ2-5, the V gene TRBV10-2; possibly TRBD2 for D (5 bases). The ends were cut back, 7 bases at V and 4 bases at J, with 13 bases in the middle. Per germline, CDR1 WSHSY and CDR2 SAAADI. The CDR3 has 13 amino acids. DNA for the CDR3: TGCGCCAGCACTAGAGGGATCGCAGAGACCCAGTACTTC. Translating gives CASTRGIAETQYF.

The chain has TRBV3-1 (or the pseudogene TRBV3-2) and TRBJ2-5, with 8 positions matching TRBD2. Per germline, CDR1 LGHDT and CDR2 YNNKEL (reference sequence). The CDR3 length is 15 residues. The junction had 7 bases not matched to a gene; V was cut back by 0 bases and J by 7 bases. The CDR3 reads CASSQDHSGGGTQYF. CDR3 in DNA: TGTGCCAGCAGCCAAGATCACAGCGGGGGTGGGACCCAGTACTTC.

J is TRBJ1-2 and V is TRBV28; the D is unclear. This CDR3 has 13 amino acids. Germline loops: CDR1 MDHEN, CDR2 SYDVKM. V was cut by 1 base and J by 3 bases, with 6 bases left in between. The CDR3, as DNA: TGTGCCAGCAGTTTATACAAAGACTATGGCTACACCTTC. Amino acid sequence: CASSLYKDYGYTF.

V and J are TRBV25-1 and TRBJ1-6, with D tentatively TRBD1 (5 bases). V lost 2 bases, J lost 7 bases, and 12 bases lay in between. This CDR3 contains 15 residues. Germline V gives CDR1 MGHDK, CDR2 SYGVNS. In DNA form, the CDR3 reads TGTGCCAGCAGTGAAGAGGCAGGGTACAATTCACCCCTCCACTTT. It specifies CASSEEAGYNSPLHF.

This sequence joins TRBV4-1 and TRBJ2-5; tentatively, D is TRBD2 (5 bases). The germline CDR1 and CDR2 sequences are MGHRA and YSYEKL. The V and J ends lost 0 bases and 1 base respectively, with 9 bases between them. CDR3 size: 15 residues. The CDR3 DNA reads TGCGCCAGCAGCCAAGATCGGCTAGCCCAAGAGACCCAGTACTTC. Amino acids: CASSQDRLAQETQYF.

In regard to this clone: Other DNA sequences in the sample encode the same CDR3. The chain couples TRBV29-1 to TRBJ1-1; D not resolved. The length of the CDR3 is 12 residues. In germline, CDR1 is SQVTM, CDR2 ANQGSEA. With 4 bases removed from V and 3 bases from J, the gap between germline ends came to 9 bases. The CDR3 DNA reads as TGCAGCGTTGTGCCCCAGGACACTGAAGCTTTCTTT. Translation: CSVVPQDTEAFF.

This clone was picked up one time. The genes are TRBV5-4 and TRBJ1-1; D might be TRBD1 (5 bases). The CDR3 runs 13 residues. The V gene's germline CDR1 is SGHNT and CDR2 YYREEE (reference sequence). Trimming took 5 bases from V and 1 from J, leaving 9 bases between them. Here the CDR3 reads CASRGRPNTEAFF. CDR3 nucleotides: TGTGCCAGCAGGGGACGGCCGAACACTGAAGCTTTCTTT.

The J gene is TRBJ1-5, the V gene TRBV18; no clear D gene. The CDR3 totals 14 residues. CDR1 is KGHSH and CDR2 is LQKENI in the germline V gene. V dropped 4 bases and J dropped 0 bases, with 7 bases sitting between them. CDR3 loop: CASSLLDSNQPQHF. DNA for the CDR3: TGTGCCAGCTCACTCTTAGATAGCAATCAGCCCCAGCATTTT.

The chain joins TRBV5-1 to TRBJ2-5, with D hard to call. The CDR3 has 12 residues. The germline V and J ends were trimmed by 0 bases and 3 bases, with 3 bases remaining between them. Per germline, CDR1 SGHRS and CDR2 YFSETQ. The CDR3 DNA follows: TGCGCCAGCAGCTTGGGTAAAGAGACCCAGTACTTC. The encoded protein is CASSLGKETQYF.

This rearrangement joins TRBV7-9 to TRBJ1-4; D remains ambiguous. The V gene's germline CDR1 is SEHNR and CDR2 FQNEAQ (reference sequence). The ends were cut back, 3 bases at V and 8 bases at J, with 7 bases in the middle. This CDR3 spans 12 amino acids. The CDR3 sequence: CASSFITEKLFF. DNA of the CDR3: TGTGCCAGCAGCTTTATAACCGAAAAACTGTTTTTT.

J is TRBJ1-2 and V is TRBV21-1; the DNA was not compared with TRBD1, the D call given in the table. TRBV21-1 is a documented pseudogene. The CDR3 has 18 amino acids. The CDR3 sequence is CASSKLPRDSQANYGYTF. The CDR3 coding sequence is TGTGCCAGCAGCAAATTACCCCGGGACAGTCAAGCTAACTATGGCTACACCTTC.

The chain carries TRBV19 and TRBJ2-1, with TRBD2 matching over 9 bases. Germline values: CDR1 LNHDA, CDR2 SQIVND (reference sequence). The CDR3 loop spans 15 amino acids. V was pared by 5 bases and J by 3 bases, with 5 bases of the junction left unmatched. This CDR3 reads CASSPAGGSYNEQFF. The CDR3 DNA sequence: TGTGCCAGTAGTCCAGCGGGGGGAAGCTACAATGAGCAGTTCTTC.

The chain is built from TRBV2 and TRBJ1-2; 7 nucleotides line up with TRBD1. Germline trimming cut 5 bases from V and 4 bases from J; bases unmatched to any gene: 4. This CDR3 spans 13 amino acids. Germline V gene sequence: CDR1 SNHLY, CDR2 FYNNEI. The CDR3 loop reads CASSTGVFYGYTF. The DNA for the CDR3 is TGTGCCAGCAGTACAGGGGTCTTCTATGGCTACACCTTC. The variable domain in full, completed from reference TRBV2 and TRBJ1-2, reads EPEVTQTPSHQVTQMGQEVILRCVPISNHLYFYWYRQILGQKVEFLVSFYNNEISEKSEIFDDQFSVERPDGSNFTLKIRSTKLEDSAMYFCASSTGVFYGYTFGSGTRLTVV.